This TCR beta chain was recorded in a study of blood T cell repertoires in COVID-19 (dated by TCRdb to the early 2020s). Looking at the study overall: Samples from collaborators originated in the United States, Italy and Spain and spanned both the acute and convalescent phases of COVID-19. The prospective study material was composed of cDNA or gDNA derived from T cells, B-cell-depleted T cells, or PBMCs. Deeply sampled blood TCRbeta repertoires from subjects exposed to, actively infected with, or recovered from COVID-19 were included in the dataset. The repertoires were released in a freely available public database meant as a resource for research on the immune response to SARS-CoV-2. The samples were drawn from the first 160 participants of the ongoing ImmuneRACE study and from some 1,300 subjects provided by 6 global collaborators. Sample metadata almost always included a de-identified subject ID, COVID-19 status, age in years and sex. Where available, HLA class I and class II types were taken from metadata supplied by the sample provider and were not determined by assay-based typing.

TCRbeta CDR3 regions were amplified from genomic DNA using the immunoSEQ Assay, a bias-controlled multiplex PCR. In the authors' own workflow: The number of nucleated cells in each sample was estimated by amplification of reference gene primers within the assay. Sequence reads were collapsed and filtered to measure the absolute abundance of every unique TCRbeta CDR3 rearrangement. For each sample, productive Simpson clonality was calculated as the square root of Simpson's diversity index across productive rearrangements. In TCRdb, the immuneACCESS table is reduced to in-frame sequences with V and J assigned. These tables do not hold every clone; where another copy was compared, an unresolved V gene accounts for under half, and the others remain unexplained. V, J and clone size derive from that table, while D and trimming were established from the DNA sequence. This sample has some 240,000 clones in its table, and around 80% of those were observed once. The top ten hold about 7% of the sample.

The full study reports these points: The quantity of clinical and demographic metadata differed by source and by participant and was supplied without curation.

The germline V gene supplies CDR1 KGHSH and CDR2 LQKENI. After removal of 5 bases from V and 2 bases from J, the junction retains 4 bases not matched to a gene. From its cysteine to its phenylalanine, the CDR3 spans 15 amino acids. CDR3 DNA is the only sequence kept; it has 45 bases, read in frame from the first base. With respect to this clone: There is no known antigen for this receptor. No qualities accompany the bases; no much larger clone lies one base away.

Each collaborating institution followed its own protocols to collect whole blood in K2EDTA tubes. For TCRbeta analysis, collaborators shipped samples in one of three forms: frozen whole blood, isolated PBMCs, or DNA extracted from either of those sample types. The receptor was derived from a woman aged 70-85 years with acute or convalescent COVID-19. The V and J genes are TRBV18 and TRBJ2-2, with 8 bases matching TRBD2. The sequenced sample consisted of peripheral blood. DNA sequence: TGTGCCAGCTCATTCGGACTAGCCAACACCGGGGAGCTGTTTTTT. Protein translation: CASSFGLANTGELFF.